Reported below is one T cell receptor (beta chain). What it binds is unknown. The method was immunoSEQ multiplex PCR; TCRdb's version includes in-frame clones alone and lacks a portion of them. The sample yields over 35,000 clones, about 89% seen once. These data are taken from a study of OX40 agonist ivuxolimab in advanced cancers. In the study overall: Across the patients, intravenous ivuxolimab was delivered every 2 weeks at 0.01 to 10 mg/kg. Prior anti-PD-1, anti-PD-L1 or anti-CTLA-4 therapy did not bar entry, and less than 50% had some. Study-wide results and limits: Both CD4+ and CD8+ T cell populations in blood had undergone clonal expansion by week 6 at 0.1 to 3.0 mg/kg.

Baseline was the first blood sampling point, followed by cycle 4 day 1 and cycle 7 day 1. Trimming took off 5 bases at V and 1 base at J, with 14 bases between the two ends. The V gene's germline CDR1 is SGHTA and CDR2 FQGNSA. The CDR3 runs to 15 residues. The sequence came from an adult with an advanced solid tumor such as melanoma, head and neck, liver or kidney cancer. The gene calls are TRBV7-2 and TRBJ1-2; D is uncertain. This specimen consisted of CD4+ or CD8+ T cells sorted from blood, obtained in a trial of the OX40 agonist ivuxolimab. CDR3 sequence (DNA): TGTGCCAGCAGCCAAGATGGCGGAGGTAACTATGGCTACACCTTC. It yields the protein CASSQDGGGNYGYTF. The variable domain in full, completed from reference TRBV7-2 and TRBJ1-2, reads GAGVSQSPSNKVTEKGKDVELRCDPISGHTALYWYRQSLGQGLEFLIYFQGNSAPDKSGLPSDRFSAERTGGSVSTLTIQRTQQEDSAVYLCASSQDGGGNYGYTFGSGTRLTVV.